These 16 T cell receptor beta chains originate from one sample sequenced in a study of cytomegalovirus exposure and HLA in healthy donors. Primers for the PCR totalled 60 Vbeta and 13 Jbeta. TCRdb keeps only in-frame clones here, not all; method: immunoSEQ multiplex PCR. The table has around 150,000 clones, about 80% seen once. The material sequenced was PBMCs. The receptors come from a man aged 25 to 40 in good health and CMV-seronegative.

This clone turned up a few times. CDR3 nucleotide sequence: TGTGCCAGCAGCTTCATATGGAGGGGAGACACTGAAGCTTTCTTT. Translating it yields CASSFIWRGDTEAFF. The chain employs TRBV7-9 and TRBJ1-1; a possible D gene is TRBD1 (5 bases). Trimming pared 3 bases from V and 3 bases from J, leaving 14 bases between. The CDR3 is 15 residues long. Germline V gives CDR1 SEHNR, CDR2 FQNEAQ (reference sequence).

The chain joins TRBV10-1 to TRBJ2-7; 8 nucleotides line up with TRBD1. Germline V gives CDR1 WNHNN, CDR2 SYGVQD (reference sequence). This CDR3 spans 14 amino acids. Losses at the gene ends were 6 bases for V and 5 bases for J; bases not matched to a gene: 9. The CDR3 nucleotides read TGCGCCAGCAGCCCGGCAGGGGGCTTCCACGAGCAGTACTTC. Its translation is CASSPAGGFHEQYF.

V gene TRBV10-3 combines with J gene TRBJ2-3; 9 bases match TRBD2. This CDR3 spans 13 amino acids. V shed 4 bases and J 6 bases; nucleotides not matched to a gene: 2. In germline, CDR1 is ENHRY, CDR2 SYGVKD. The CDR3 sequence: CAISVAGADTQYF. Here the CDR3 DNA reads TGTGCCATCAGTGTAGCGGGAGCGGATACGCAGTATTTT.

This clone was recorded once. The chain combines TRBV10-3 with TRBJ2-2; D might be TRBD2 (6 bases). Trimming cost V 2 bases and J 1 base, with 8 bases left between them. The CDR3 extends over 15 amino acids. CDR1 is ENHRY, CDR2 SYGVKD, per germline. CDR3 in DNA: TGTGCCATCAGTGAGGGGGGAGGGAACACCGGGGAGCTGTTTTTT. Its translation: CAISEGGGNTGELFF.

This clone was seen a single time. The gene calls are TRBV6-5 and TRBJ2-2; perhaps TRBD1 as D (7 bases). Per the germline V gene, CDR1 is MNHEY and CDR2 is SVGAGI. Deletions cut 7 bases from V and 5 bases from J, with 11 bases between. The CDR3 is made up of 13 amino acids. The CDR3 protein is CASIQGGTGELFF. CDR3 nucleotide sequence: TGTGCCAGCATCCAGGGGGGAACCGGGGAGCTGTTTTTT.

The V gene is TRBV10-3, the J gene TRBJ1-3, with a possible D match to TRBD1 (5 bases). The CDR3 runs to 14 residues. Trimming removed 8 bases at V and 2 bases at J, with 13 bases between. Germline-derived CDR1 and CDR2 are ENHRY and SYGVKD. CDR3 amino acids: CAIAQGRAGNTIYF. The CDR3 DNA reads as TGTGCCATCGCCCAGGGCAGGGCTGGAAACACCATATATTTT.

The rearrangement links TRBV11-2 to TRBJ2-1; no clear D. CDR1 and CDR2 from the germline V gene are SGHAT and FQNNGV. CDR3 size: 17 residues. Between the trimmed V and J ends, which lost 5 bases and 8 bases, there was a span of 25 bases. As DNA, the CDR3 is TGTGCCAGCAGCCCAAGAAGCATGCGGCATCTCCTCGATGAGCAGTTCTTC. Protein sequence: CASSPRSMRHLLDEQFF.

V and J are TRBV4-3 and TRBJ1-6; 9 bases are a match to TRBD1. Germline lookup yields CDR1 LGHNA and CDR2 YSLEER. Unmatched junction bases numbered 5, after V lost 4 bases and J lost 7 bases. The CDR3 contains 15 residues. Written as DNA, the CDR3 is TGCGCCAGCAGCCCACAGGGGGCGGGAAATTCACCCCTCCACTTT. As protein: CASSPQGAGNSPLHF.

V and J are TRBV6-6 and TRBJ1-4; 7 positions match TRBD1. Germline V gene sequence: CDR1 MNHNY, CDR2 SVGAGI (reference sequence). Trimming at V came to 6 bases and at J to 4 bases, leaving 5 bases not matched to a gene. The CDR3 sequence is 14 residues long. The CDR3 is CASRYGTVNEKLFF. In DNA form, the CDR3 reads TGTGCCAGCAGATACGGGACAGTTAATGAAAAACTGTTTTTT.

The gene calls are TRBV2 and TRBJ1-4; 7 bases line up with TRBD1. CDR3 length equals 14 residues. Germline CDR1 is SNHLY and CDR2 is FYNNEI. V trimming: 6 bases; J trimming: 5 bases; junction bases outside the gene matches: 6. In DNA form, the CDR3 reads TGTGCCAGCAGAGGGGACAGCGCAAATGAAAAACTGTTTTTT. Its protein product is CASRGDSANEKLFF.

J is TRBJ2-1 and V is TRBV7-2; D is uncertain. The CDR3 is made up of 17 amino acids. Germline-derived CDR1 and CDR2 are SGHTA and FQGNSA. The germline V and J ends were trimmed by 5 bases and 1 base, with 18 bases remaining between them. CDR3 protein: CASSLGRDDWSYNEQFF. CDR3 nucleotide sequence: TGTGCCAGCAGCCTAGGACGTGATGACTGGTCCTACAATGAGCAGTTCTTC.

The chain combines TRBV9 with TRBJ2-7; 9 bases match TRBD2. The CDR3 totals 16 residues. V was pared by 0 bases and J by 3 bases, with 7 bases of the junction left unmatched. Looked up from germline, CDR1 is SGDLS and CDR2 is YYNGEE. The CDR3 protein is CASSVVPGLAFYEQYF. DNA of the CDR3: TGTGCCAGCAGCGTAGTTCCGGGACTAGCTTTCTACGAGCAGTACTTC.

V is TRBV18 and J is TRBJ2-7; 11 bases map to TRBD2. V lost 0 bases, J lost 5 bases, and 3 bases stayed unmatched. The CDR3 runs 15 residues. The germline V gene encodes CDR1 KGHSH and CDR2 LQKENI. Written as DNA, the CDR3 is TGTGCCAGCTCACCACCTAGCGGGAGGGTTGACGAGCAGTACTTC. It is translated as CASSPPSGRVDEQYF.

The chain carries TRBV28 and TRBJ2-1; 8 nucleotides line up with TRBD2. The CDR3 length is 18 residues. CDR1 is MDHEN, CDR2 SYDVKM, per germline. The V segment lost 7 bases and the J segment 0 bases; nucleotides outside the gene matches: 14. In DNA, the CDR3 is TGTGCCAGCACCCTAAGTGGGGCTAGCGGGCACTCCTACAATGAGCAGTTCTTC. It is translated as CASTLSGASGHSYNEQFF. The entire variable domain, with the rest obtained from reference TRBV28 and TRBJ2-1, is as follows: DVKVTQSSRYLVKRTGEKVFLECVQDMDHENMFWYRQDPGLGLRLIYFSYDVKMKEKGDIPEGYSVSREKKERFSLILESASTNQTSMYLCASTLSGASGHSYNEQFFGPGTRLTVL.

The chain links TRBV5-4 to TRBJ2-6, with 7 bases that match TRBD1. In germline, CDR1 is SGHNT, CDR2 YYREEE (reference sequence). The CDR3 is 15 amino acids. The V gene end was trimmed by 4 bases and the J gene end by 2 bases; junction bases not matched to a gene: 3. The CDR3, as DNA: TGTGCCAGCAGCCTCACAGGGGCTGGGGCCAACGTCCTGACTTTC. It codes for CASSLTGAGANVLTF.

The rearrangement links TRBV9 to TRBJ1-1, with 8 bases that match TRBD1. V was pared by 2 bases and J by 1 base, with 13 bases of the junction left unmatched. The CDR3 is made up of 18 amino acids. Germline V gene lookup returns CDR1 SGDLS and CDR2 YYNGEE. The CDR3 DNA reads as TGTGCCAGCAGCGTGGACAGGGCCTCAGGTCGGGGGAACACTGAAGCTTTCTTT. Its translation: CASSVDRASGRGNTEAFF.